This T cell receptor (beta chain) originates from a study of blood T cell repertoires in COVID-19. The wider study: The study drew acute and convalescent COVID-19 samples from the United States, Italy and Spain. T cells, B-cell-depleted T cells, or PBMCs supplied cDNA or gDNA.

The CDR3 runs 14 residues. Trimming left V 5 bases short and J 8 bases short, with 18 bases between. The germline V gene encodes CDR1 MNHEY and CDR2 SMNVEV (reference sequence). As originally analysed: The authors estimated nucleated cell counts from reference gene primer amplification. Generated by immunoSEQ multiplex PCR, the TCRdb table keeps only in-frame clones and is missing some. V, J and clone size were drawn from that table, and D and trimming were deduced from the DNA. Among roughly 9,000 clones listed, about 90% were seen once. This receptor was identified in a human donor in a cohort sampled during active COVID-19. The J gene is TRBJ1-2, the V gene TRBV27; TRBD1 is a possible D gene (6 bases). The material sequenced was peripheral blood. The CDR3 sequence: CASSLGGAGEGYTF. The DNA for the CDR3 is TGTGCCAGCAGTCTGGGGGGGGCCGGGGAGGGCTACACCTTC.